One and the same sample provided the 15 T cell receptor beta chains below, sequenced in a study of identical twins. TCRdb independently ran MiXCR on the 5' RACE reads; one entry per CDR3 protein. Of some 320,000 distinct CDR3 sequences in the sample, roughly an eighth were seen once. The data were also submitted as part of a second study, on yellow fever vaccine responses in identical twins.

The specimen sequenced was CD8+ T cells sorted from blood. The receptors here all came from a woman between 18 and 29 years old in good health.

The chain recombines TRBV10-3 with TRBJ2-7; perhaps D is TRBD1 or TRBD2 (5 bases each). Trimming cost V 3 bases and J 8 bases, with 17 bases left between them. The CDR3 totals 14 residues. Looked up from germline, CDR1 is ENHRY and CDR2 is SYGVKD. The CDR3 DNA sequence: TGTGCCATCAGTGATCCCAGGGCGGGCAACAAGCAGTACGTC. Translated: CAISDPRAGNKQYV.

The chain recombines TRBV29-1 with TRBJ1-3; D gene uncertain. V lost 7 bases and J 0 bases, leaving 16 bases between the germline ends. The CDR3 spans 15 residues. Per germline, CDR1 SQVTM and CDR2 ANQGSEA. CDR3 DNA sequence: TGCAGCGCCCAGGCTGCAGACGGCTCTGGAAACACCATATATTTT. It encodes CSAQAADGSGNTIYF.

The J gene is TRBJ2-6, the V gene TRBV15; 9 positions agree with TRBD1. This CDR3 contains 17 residues. Germline V gene lookup returns CDR1 LNHNV and CDR2 YYDKDF (reference sequence). The V and J ends lost 2 bases and 2 bases, in that order; junction bases with no gene match: 4. The CDR3 bases are TGTGCCACCAGCAGACAGTACAGGGGGCCTGGGGCCAACGTCCTGACTTTC. Its protein is CATSRQYRGPGANVLTF.

This clonotype was counted between two and nine times. V gene TRBV6-2 or TRBV6-3 combines with J gene TRBJ2-7, with D perhaps matching TRBD2 (6 bases). This CDR3 spans 21 amino acids. V was pared by 2 bases and J by 4 bases, with 33 bases between. CDR1 is MNHEY, CDR2 SVGEGT, per germline. The CDR3 loop reads CASSYRRELHSRDCRWYEQYV. The DNA for the CDR3 is TGTGCCAGCAGTTACCGAAGAGAACTACATTCCCGGGACTGCCGATGGTACGAGCAGTACGTC.

This clonotype showed up just a few times. The chain links TRBV27 to TRBJ1-5; no firm D call. The CDR3 length is 13 residues. The germline V and J ends were trimmed by 3 bases and 4 bases, with 7 bases remaining between them. Germline V CDR1 and CDR2: MNHEY, SMNVEV (reference sequence). CDR3 bases: TGTGCCAGCAGTTTCGCCAGAAATCAGCCCCAGCATTTT. It codes for CASSFARNQPQHF.

In its sample, this clonotype was seen a few times. This chain connects TRBV29-1 to TRBJ2-3; 7 positions match TRBD1. The CDR3 has 13 residues. V was clipped by 7 bases and J by 0 bases; unmatched bases: 4. The V gene's germline CDR1 is SQVTM and CDR2 ANQGSEA. The CDR3 reads CSARTGSTDTQYF. CDR3 nucleotides: TGCAGCGCCCGGACAGGTAGCACAGATACGCAGTATTTT.

This clonotype was recorded a few times. This chain uses TRBV28 with TRBJ2-3; a possible D gene is TRBD2 (6 bases). Germline-derived CDR1 and CDR2 are MDHEN and SYDVKM. V gave up 4 bases and J gave up 6 bases, with 11 bases separating them. This CDR3 comprises 13 residues. The CDR3 reads CASSSAGWDTQYF. CDR3 bases: TGTGCCAGCAGTTCCGCGGGGTGGGATACGCAGTATTTT.

This clonotype showed up just a few times. CDR3: CASSLDRRGGTEAFF. The DNA of the CDR3 is TGCGCCAGCAGCTTGGATCGCAGGGGCGGCACTGAAGCTTTCTTT. This chain uses TRBV5-1 with TRBJ1-1, with D perhaps matching TRBD1 (6 bases). The CDR3 totals 15 residues. Per the germline V gene, CDR1 is SGHRS and CDR2 is YFSETQ. Trimming left V 0 bases short and J 4 bases short, with 13 bases between.

The rearrangement joins TRBV7-9 to TRBJ2-7; 12 positions match TRBD1. Per germline, CDR1 SEHNR and CDR2 FQNEAQ (reference sequence). CDR3 length equals 17 residues. Trimming took 5 bases from V and 3 from J; bases not matched to a gene: 11. The CDR3, as DNA: TGTGCCAGCAGCCCTGGGACAGGGGGCGTGTTAAACTACGAGCAGTACGTC. It is translated as CASSPGTGGVLNYEQYV.

The chain couples TRBV7-9 to TRBJ1-6, with 7 bases that match TRBD1. V lost 5 bases to trimming and J lost 7 bases; unmatched junction nucleotides: 11. CDR1 is SEHNR and CDR2 is FQNEAQ in the germline V gene (reference sequence). The CDR3 loop spans 16 amino acids. The CDR3 DNA reads as TGTGCCAGCAGCGCCTTAGGGGAGGGGGCAAATTCACCCCTCCACTTT. It codes for CASSALGEGANSPLHF. Based on the CDR3 plus reference TRBV7-9 and TRBJ1-6, the full variable domain is DTGVSQNPRHKITKRGQNVTFRCDPISEHNRLYWYRQTLGQGPEFLTYFQNEAQLEKSRLLSDRFSAERPKGSFSTLEIQRTEQGDSAMYLCASSALGEGANSPLHFGNGTRLTVT.

This clonotype turned up a few times. The rearrangement uses TRBV20-1 and TRBJ1-1, with a possible D match to TRBD1 (6 bases). The V gene's germline CDR1 is DFQATT and CDR2 SNEGSKA (reference sequence). V was clipped by 6 bases and J by 5 bases, with 13 bases between them. The CDR3 loop spans 12 amino acids. The CDR3 DNA follows: TGCAGTGCAAAGACAGGAACGACTGAAGCTTTCTTT. This gives the protein CSAKTGTTEAFF.

The table lists this clonotype with many counts. V and J are TRBV2 and TRBJ2-1; D uncertain. This CDR3 has 10 residues. V was pared by 10 bases and J by 7 bases, with 8 bases between. CDR1 and CDR2 from the germline V gene are SNHLY and FYNNEI. The CDR3 nucleotides are TGTGCCACCCTTAGGAATGAGCAGTTCTTC. Its translation is CATLRNEQFF.

Note on this clonotype: A much larger clone is a single base away; this may be a read error. The chain uses TRBV4-1 and TRBJ1-2; 8 bases are a match to TRBD1. This CDR3 has 17 amino acids. Looked up from germline, CDR1 is MGHRA and CDR2 is YSYEKL. The CDR3 spells CANSQDLAGGFRYGYTF. The CDR3 coding sequence is TGCGCCAACAGCCAAGATCTGGCAGGGGGCTTTCGCTATGGCTACACCTTC.

This clonotype has only a few counts. V is TRBV4-1 and J is TRBJ2-3; 7 bases match TRBD2. The germline CDR1 and CDR2 sequences are MGHRA and YSYEKL. CDR3 size: 17 residues. J lost 0 bases, V lost 1 base, and 7 bases had no gene match. CDR3: CASSQGPSGASTDTQYF. CDR3 in DNA: TGCGCCAGCAGCCAAGGTCCTAGCGGTGCTAGCACAGATACGCAGTATTTT.

The chain combines TRBV24-1 with TRBJ1-2; perhaps TRBD1 as D (6 bases). Germline CDR1 reads KGHDR; CDR2 reads SFDVKD. The germline V and J ends were trimmed by 7 bases and 6 bases, with 17 bases remaining between them. There are 14 residues in the CDR3. In DNA, the CDR3 is TGTGCCACCAGCCTAGGCAGGGGAGAGGATGGCTACACCTTC. Translated: CATSLGRGEDGYTF.